The entry that follows covers one T cell receptor beta chain sequence. Its antigen is not identified. CDR1 MDHEN and CDR2 SYDVKM come from the germline V gene. The CDR3 runs to 13 residues. 300,000 cells per CD8+ T cell subset were flow-sorted in triplicate. UMI-labeled 5' RACE yielded the TRB cDNA libraries. TCRdb processed the 5' RACE reads again and assigns one entry to each CDR3 protein, with no DNA. In all, the sample yields about 86,000 distinct CDR3 sequences. This specimen belongs to a study of CXCR3-negative and CXCR3-positive naive CD8 T cells. Broader study findings: Whereas memory cells differed, naive CXCR3-negative and CXCR3-positive cells shared similar TRBV-TRBJ usage. CXCR3-positive naive cells had more hydrophobic TRB CDR3s than CXCR3-negative naive cells. Naive subsets showed comparable surface CD5, and TCR interaction strength was also inferred from TRB CDR3 physicochemistry. Diversity was high in both naive subsets and much lower in memory cells.

This receptor was obtained from a human donor in good health. Some clones in this sample may be carry-over from other donors' samples. Sequenced input: naive CXCR3+ CD8+ T cells from blood. Described subset: CD45RO-CCR7+CD27+CD95- naive CD8+ T cells expressing CXCR3 (TNR3+). The chain is built from TRBV28 and TRBJ1-1. The CDR3 sequence: CASSPPFATEAFF.